Each of the 10 T cell receptor beta chains below was sequenced from the same sample in a study of neoadjuvant anti-PD-1 for oral cavity cancer. Measured with immunoSEQ multiplex PCR; TCRdb has only the in-frame clones, and not every one. This sample has about 6,900 clones; around three quarters occur once, and the top ten carry more than 2.5%. The sequencing here drew on PBMCs, taken before nivolumab (anti-PD-1) treatment. These receptors came from a person aged 35 to 85 with oral cavity squamous cell carcinoma.

The gene calls are TRBV6-1 and TRBJ2-4; 7 bases agree with TRBD2. This CDR3 contains 12 residues. The J segment lost 7 bases and the V segment lost 10 bases, leaving 7 bases of the junction unmatched. The germline CDR1 and CDR2 sequences are MNHNS and SASEGT. The CDR3 protein is CATREAPNIQYF. The CDR3 nucleotides are TGTGCCACCCGGGAGGCACCCAACATTCAGTACTTC.

This chain uses TRBV4-3 with TRBJ2-3; the D call may be TRBD1 or TRBD2 (5 bases each). This CDR3 is built from 14 residues. Trimming removed 3 bases from V and 4 bases from J, with 11 bases in between. The V gene's germline CDR1 is LGHNA and CDR2 YSLEER. This chain's CDR3 is CASSQGVSADTQYF. Written as DNA, the CDR3 is TGCGCCAGCAGCCAGGGGGTATCGGCAGATACGCAGTATTTT.

This clone was seen only once. This sequence joins TRBV5-6 and TRBJ2-7; tentatively, D is TRBD1 (7 bases). V shed 4 bases and J shed 2 bases, with 16 bases lying between them. This CDR3 region has 15 residues. Germline-derived CDR1 and CDR2 are SGHDT and YYEEEE. As DNA, the CDR3 is TGTGCCAGCAGCATGGAGGCAGGGGGGCCCTACGAGCAGTACTTC. Protein sequence: CASSMEAGGPYEQYF.

This chain links TRBV20-1 with TRBJ2-3, with D tentatively TRBD2 (5 bases). Trimming took off 3 bases at V and 11 bases at J, with 12 bases between the two ends. This CDR3 comprises 11 residues. The germline CDR1 and CDR2 sequences are DFQATT and SNEGSKA (reference sequence). CDR3 sequence reads: CSARGSRGQYF. CDR3 in DNA: TGCAGTGCTAGGGGGAGCCGGGGGCAGTATTTT.

The J gene is TRBJ2-5, the V gene TRBV7-6; no definite D call. The germline V gene has CDR1 SGHVS and CDR2 FNYEAQ. V dropped 4 bases and J dropped 4 bases, with 13 bases sitting between them. The CDR3 loop spans 14 amino acids. The CDR3 loop is CASSSMTGRETQYF. The CDR3, as DNA: TGTGCCAGCAGCTCGATGACCGGCAGAGAGACCCAGTACTTC.

CDR3 amino acids: CASSAQGAKNTEAFF. Here the CDR3 DNA reads TGTGCCAGCAGTGCACAGGGGGCCAAGAACACTGAAGCTTTCTTT. The chain has TRBV6-1 and TRBJ1-1; 9 positions agree with TRBD1. Losses at the gene ends were 4 bases for V and 1 base for J; bases not matched to a gene: 4. CDR3 length equals 15 residues. CDR1 is MNHNS and CDR2 is SASEGT in the germline V gene.

The genes are TRBV11-3 and TRBJ2-3; D unresolved. V was cut by 4 bases and J by 8 bases, with 19 bases left in between. Germline CDR1 is SGHNT and CDR2 is YENEEA. This CDR3 is 15 amino acids long. The CDR3 reads CASSSRLGGPPTQYF. In DNA form, the CDR3 reads TGTGCCAGCAGCTCCCGTCTGGGTGGCCCTCCTACGCAGTATTTT.

The chain is built from TRBV6-1 and TRBJ2-5; 8 bases fit TRBD2. Judging by the DNA end, TRBJ2-7 fits better; the J call may be wrong. CDR3 length: 13 residues. CDR1 and CDR2 (germline): MNHNS, SASEGT. The CDR3, as DNA: TGTGCCAGCATCTCGGGGGGGGTGGGCGAGCAGTACTTC. It translates to CASISGGVGEQYF.

This clone was found once. CDR3 residues: CASSVGIAGLQETQYF. CDR3 DNA: TGTGCCAGCAGCGTAGGTATAGCGGGGCTCCAAGAGACCCAGTACTTC. The chain employs TRBV9 and TRBJ2-5; 8 positions match TRBD2. V dropped 0 bases and J dropped 1; count of bases not matched to a gene: 5. Germline V gives CDR1 SGDLS, CDR2 YYNGEE. The CDR3 consists of 16 residues.

The rearrangement links TRBV5-6 to TRBJ2-1, with 10 bases that match TRBD2. The germline V gene has CDR1 SGHDT and CDR2 YYEEEE. With V trimmed by 0 bases and J by 2 bases, 11 bases remained unmatched. This CDR3 is 19 amino acids long. The CDR3 sequence: CASSLEPSGGPLTYNEQFF. The CDR3 coding sequence is TGTGCCAGCAGCTTGGAACCTAGCGGGGGCCCACTTACCTACAATGAGCAGTTCTTC.